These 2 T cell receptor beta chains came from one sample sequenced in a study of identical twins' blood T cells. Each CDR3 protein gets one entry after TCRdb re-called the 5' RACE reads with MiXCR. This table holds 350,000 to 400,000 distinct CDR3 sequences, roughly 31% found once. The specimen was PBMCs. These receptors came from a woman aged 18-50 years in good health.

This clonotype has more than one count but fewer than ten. CDR3 DNA: TGCAGCGTCCTGACAGGTTATAGCAATCAGCCCCAGCATTTT. Translating it yields CSVLTGYSNQPQHF. The rearrangement joins TRBV29-1 to TRBJ1-5, with D possibly being TRBD1 (6 bases). This CDR3 is 14 amino acids long. Trimming shortened V by 6 bases and J by 0 bases, and 12 bases separated the two germline ends. Germline V gene sequence: CDR1 SQVTM, CDR2 ANQGSEA.

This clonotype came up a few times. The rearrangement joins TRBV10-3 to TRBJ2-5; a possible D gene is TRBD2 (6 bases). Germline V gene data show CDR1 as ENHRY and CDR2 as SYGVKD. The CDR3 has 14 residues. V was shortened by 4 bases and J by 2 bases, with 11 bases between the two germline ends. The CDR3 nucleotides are TGTGCCATCAGTGCCGGGGGAGAACAAGAGACCCAGTACTTC. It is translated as CAISAGGEQETQYF.